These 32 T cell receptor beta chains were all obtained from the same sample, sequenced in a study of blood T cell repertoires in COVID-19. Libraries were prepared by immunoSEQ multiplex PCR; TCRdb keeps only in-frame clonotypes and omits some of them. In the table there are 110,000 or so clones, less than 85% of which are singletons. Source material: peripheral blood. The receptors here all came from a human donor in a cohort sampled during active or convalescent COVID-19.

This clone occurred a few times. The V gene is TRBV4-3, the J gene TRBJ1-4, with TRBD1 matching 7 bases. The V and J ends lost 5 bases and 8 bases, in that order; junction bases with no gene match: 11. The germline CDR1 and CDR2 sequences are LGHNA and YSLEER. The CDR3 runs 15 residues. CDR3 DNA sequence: TGCGCCAGCAGCTCAAGGACAGGCGGGAAAGAAAAACTGTTTTTT. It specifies CASSSRTGGKEKLFF.

DNA for the CDR3: TGTGCCAGCAGCTCCCGACTAGCGGGGGGGCCAGATACGCAGTATTTT. Translation gives CASSSRLAGGPDTQYF. J is TRBJ2-3 and V is TRBV7-2; 14 nucleotides agree with TRBD2. The CDR3 is made up of 16 amino acids. Germline CDR1 is SGHTA and CDR2 is FQGNSA. The junction had 4 bases not matched to a gene; V was cut back by 4 bases and J by 4 bases.

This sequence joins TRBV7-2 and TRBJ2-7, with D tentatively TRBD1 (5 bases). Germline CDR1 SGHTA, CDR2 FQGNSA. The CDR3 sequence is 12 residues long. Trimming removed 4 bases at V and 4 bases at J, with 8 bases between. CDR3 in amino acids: CASSSQEYEQYF. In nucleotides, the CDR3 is TGTGCCAGCAGCTCACAGGAATACGAGCAGTACTTC. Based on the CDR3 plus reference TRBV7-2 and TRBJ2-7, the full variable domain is GAGVSQSPSNKVTEKGKDVELRCDPISGHTALYWYRQSLGQGLEFLIYFQGNSAPDKSGLPSDRFSAERTGGSVSTLTIQRTQQEDSAVYLCASSSQEYEQYFGPGTRLTVT.

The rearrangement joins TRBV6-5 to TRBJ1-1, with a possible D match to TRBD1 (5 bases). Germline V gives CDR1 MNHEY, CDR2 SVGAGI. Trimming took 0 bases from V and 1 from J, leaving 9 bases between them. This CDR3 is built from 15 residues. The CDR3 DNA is TGTGCCAGCAGTTACTCGACACAGGCGAACACTGAAGCTTTCTTT. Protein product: CASSYSTQANTEAFF.

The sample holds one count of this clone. CDR3 coding DNA: TGTGCCAGCAGTCGAGGCAGCCTAAATCAGCCCCAGCATTTT. Protein product: CASSRGSLNQPQHF. The chain is built from TRBV3-1 (or the pseudogene TRBV3-2) and TRBJ1-5; D unclear. The germline V gene has CDR1 LGHDT and CDR2 YNNKEL (reference sequence). Deletions cut 6 bases from V and 4 bases from J, with 13 bases between. This CDR3 region has 14 residues.

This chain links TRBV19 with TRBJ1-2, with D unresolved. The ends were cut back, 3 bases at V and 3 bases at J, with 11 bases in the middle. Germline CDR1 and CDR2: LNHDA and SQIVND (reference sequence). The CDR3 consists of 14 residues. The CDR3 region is CASSIAGSDYGYTF. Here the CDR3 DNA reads TGTGCCAGTAGTATCGCGGGGTCCGACTATGGCTACACCTTC.

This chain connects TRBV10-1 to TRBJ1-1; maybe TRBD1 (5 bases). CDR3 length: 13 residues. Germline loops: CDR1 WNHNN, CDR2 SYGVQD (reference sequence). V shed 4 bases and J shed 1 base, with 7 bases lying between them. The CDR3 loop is CASSGDSNTEAFF. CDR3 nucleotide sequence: TGCGCCAGCAGTGGGGACTCGAACACTGAAGCTTTCTTT.

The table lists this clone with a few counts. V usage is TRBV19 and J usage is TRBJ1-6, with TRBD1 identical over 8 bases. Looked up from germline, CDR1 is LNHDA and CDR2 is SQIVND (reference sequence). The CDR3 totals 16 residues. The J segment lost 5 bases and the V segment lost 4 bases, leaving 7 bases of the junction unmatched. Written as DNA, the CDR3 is TGTGCCAGTAGTACGCGACCGGGACAGGATAATTCACCCCTCCACTTT. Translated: CASSTRPGQDNSPLHF.

The CDR3 here is CASSQDVAGGEAFF. CDR3 in DNA: TGTGCCAGCAGCCAAGATGTGGCAGGGGGTGAAGCTTTCTTT. V is TRBV3-1 (or the pseudogene TRBV3-2) and J is TRBJ1-1; 7 bases align to TRBD1. CDR3 length: 14 amino acids. The J segment lost 7 bases and the V segment lost 0 bases, leaving 5 bases of the junction unmatched. Germline-derived CDR1 and CDR2 are LGHDT and YNNKEL (reference sequence).

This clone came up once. This chain's CDR3 is CASSTQKDTQYF. The CDR3 nucleotides are TGTGCCAGCAGCACCCAGAAGGATACGCAGTATTTT. The chain has TRBV7-2 and TRBJ2-3; the D is unclear. Trimming shortened V by 5 bases and J by 6 bases, and 9 bases separated the two germline ends. The CDR3 runs to 12 residues. Germline V CDR1 and CDR2: SGHTA, FQGNSA.

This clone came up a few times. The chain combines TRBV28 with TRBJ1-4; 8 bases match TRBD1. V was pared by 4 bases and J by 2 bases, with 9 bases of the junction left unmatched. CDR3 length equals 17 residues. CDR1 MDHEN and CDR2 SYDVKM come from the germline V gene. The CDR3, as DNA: TGTGCCAGCAGTTCCGGACAGGGTTTGCTGACTAATGAAAAACTGTTTTTT. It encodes CASSSGQGLLTNEKLFF.

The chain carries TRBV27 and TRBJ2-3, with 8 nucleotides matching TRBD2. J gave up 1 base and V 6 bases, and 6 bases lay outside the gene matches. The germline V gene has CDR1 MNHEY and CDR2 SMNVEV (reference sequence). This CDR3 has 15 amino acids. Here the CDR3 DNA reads TGTGCCAGCAGATTTAGCGGGGCTCGCACAGATACGCAGTATTTT. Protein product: CASRFSGARTDTQYF.

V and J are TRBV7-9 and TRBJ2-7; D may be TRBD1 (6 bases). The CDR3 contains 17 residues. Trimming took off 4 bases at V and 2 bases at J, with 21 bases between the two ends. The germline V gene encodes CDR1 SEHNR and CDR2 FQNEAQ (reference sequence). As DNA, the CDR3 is TGTGCCAGCAGCTCAACCGGACAGATAAAAACAACCTACGAGCAGTACTTC. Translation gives CASSSTGQIKTTYEQYF.

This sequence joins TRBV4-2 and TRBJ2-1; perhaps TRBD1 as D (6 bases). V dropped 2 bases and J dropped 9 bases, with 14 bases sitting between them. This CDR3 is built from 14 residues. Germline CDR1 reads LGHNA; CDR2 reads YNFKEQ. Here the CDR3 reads CASSQPGQYPEQFF. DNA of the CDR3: TGTGCCAGCAGCCAACCAGGACAGTATCCTGAGCAGTTCTTC.

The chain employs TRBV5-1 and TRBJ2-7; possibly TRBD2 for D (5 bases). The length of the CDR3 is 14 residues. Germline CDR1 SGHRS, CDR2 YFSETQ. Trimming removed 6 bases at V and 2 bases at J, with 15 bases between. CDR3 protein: CASTEARGTYEQYF. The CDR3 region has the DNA TGCGCCAGCACTGAAGCTCGGGGTACCTACGAGCAGTACTTC.

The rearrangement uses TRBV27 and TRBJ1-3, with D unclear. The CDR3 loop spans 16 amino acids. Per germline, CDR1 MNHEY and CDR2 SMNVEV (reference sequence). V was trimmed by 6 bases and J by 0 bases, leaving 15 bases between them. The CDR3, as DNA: TGTGCCAGCAGCCCCCAAGCGGTATCCTCTGGAAACACCATATATTTT. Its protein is CASSPQAVSSGNTIYF.

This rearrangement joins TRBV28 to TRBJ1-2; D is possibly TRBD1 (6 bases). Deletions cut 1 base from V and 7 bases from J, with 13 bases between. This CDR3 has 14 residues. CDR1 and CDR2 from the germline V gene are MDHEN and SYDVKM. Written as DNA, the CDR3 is TGTGCCAGCAGTTTATCGCGAAACAGGGTTGGCTACACCTTC. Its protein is CASSLSRNRVGYTF.

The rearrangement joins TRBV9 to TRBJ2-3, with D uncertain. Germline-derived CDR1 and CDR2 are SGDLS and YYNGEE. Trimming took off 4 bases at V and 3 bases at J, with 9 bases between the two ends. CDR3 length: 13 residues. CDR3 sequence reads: CASSPLHTDTQYF. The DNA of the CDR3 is TGTGCCAGCAGCCCACTCCATACAGATACGCAGTATTTT.

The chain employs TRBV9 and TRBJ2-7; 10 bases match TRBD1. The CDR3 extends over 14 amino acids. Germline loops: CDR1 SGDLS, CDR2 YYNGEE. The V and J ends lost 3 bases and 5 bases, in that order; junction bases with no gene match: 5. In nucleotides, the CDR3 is TGTGCCAGCAGCGGGACAGGGGGTTATGACGAGCAGTACTTC. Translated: CASSGTGGYDEQYF.

CDR3 loop: CASGLVSWGEPNTGELFF. In DNA, the CDR3 is TGTGCTAGTGGTTTGGTCAGTTGGGGGGAACCGAACACCGGGGAGCTGTTTTTT. The chain recombines TRBV12-5 with TRBJ2-2; D might be TRBD2 (6 bases). Germline V CDR1 and CDR2: LGHNT, FRNRAP. The CDR3 covers 18 residues. The V end was cut by 0 bases, the J end by 0 bases, with 14 bases between.

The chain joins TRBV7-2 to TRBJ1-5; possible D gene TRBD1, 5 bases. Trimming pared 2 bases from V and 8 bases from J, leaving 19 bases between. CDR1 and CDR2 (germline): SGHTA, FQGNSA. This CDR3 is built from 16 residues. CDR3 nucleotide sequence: TGTGCCAGCAGCTTATATCTGGTGGGCAGGGATAAGCCCCAGCATTTT. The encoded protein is CASSLYLVGRDKPQHF.

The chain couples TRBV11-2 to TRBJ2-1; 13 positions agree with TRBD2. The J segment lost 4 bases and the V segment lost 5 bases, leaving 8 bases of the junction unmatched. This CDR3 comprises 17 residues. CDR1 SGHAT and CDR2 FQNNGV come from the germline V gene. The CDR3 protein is CASSPPSGLAGYNEQFF. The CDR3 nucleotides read TGTGCCAGCAGCCCGCCTTCGGGACTAGCGGGGTACAATGAGCAGTTCTTC. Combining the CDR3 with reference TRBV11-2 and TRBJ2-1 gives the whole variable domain EAGVAQSPRYKIIEKRQSVAFWCNPISGHATLYWYQQILGQGPKLLIQFQNNGVVDDSQLPKDRFSAERLKGVDSTLKIQPAKLEDSAVYLCASSPPSGLAGYNEQFFGPGTRLTVL.

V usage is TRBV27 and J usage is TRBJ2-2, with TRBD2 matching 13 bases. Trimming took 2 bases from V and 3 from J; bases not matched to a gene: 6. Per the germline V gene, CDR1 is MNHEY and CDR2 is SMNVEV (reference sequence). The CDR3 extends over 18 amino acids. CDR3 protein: CASSLLLGLAGDTGELFF. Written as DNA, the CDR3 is TGTGCCAGCAGTTTACTACTTGGACTAGCGGGAGACACCGGGGAGCTGTTTTTT.

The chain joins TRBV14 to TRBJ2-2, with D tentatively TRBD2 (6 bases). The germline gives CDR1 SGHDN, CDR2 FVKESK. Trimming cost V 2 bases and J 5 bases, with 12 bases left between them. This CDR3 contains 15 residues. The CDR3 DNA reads TGTGCCAGCAGCCAACATGCGGGACTGACCGGGGAGCTGTTTTTT. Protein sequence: CASSQHAGLTGELFF.

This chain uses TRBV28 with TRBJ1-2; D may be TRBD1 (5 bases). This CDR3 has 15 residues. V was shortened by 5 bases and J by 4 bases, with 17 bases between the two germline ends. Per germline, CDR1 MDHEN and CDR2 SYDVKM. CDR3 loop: CASSQQVELTYGYTF. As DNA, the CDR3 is TGTGCCAGCAGTCAACAGGTCGAACTAACCTATGGCTACACCTTC.

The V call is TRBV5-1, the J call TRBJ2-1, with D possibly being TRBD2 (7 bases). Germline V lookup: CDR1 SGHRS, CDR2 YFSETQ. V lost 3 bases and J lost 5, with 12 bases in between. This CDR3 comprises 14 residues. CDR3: CASSYGGLNNEQFF. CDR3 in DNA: TGCGCCAGCAGCTACGGGGGGCTCAACAATGAGCAGTTCTTC.

The CDR3 DNA sequence: TGTGCCAGCAGTCACCCCCCGGGGACTCCCGCCCAGCAGTACTTC. Amino acid sequence: CASSHPPGTPAQQYF. The V call is TRBV14, the J call TRBJ2-7, with D possibly TRBD2 on 6 matching bases. This CDR3 is built from 15 residues. V was clipped by 6 bases and J by 8 bases, with 23 bases between them. Germline-derived CDR1 and CDR2 are SGHDN and FVKESK.

The CDR3 DNA reads TGTGCCAGCAGTTTCGGGACTAGCGGGGGCCCCGGTGAGCAGTTCTTC. It is translated as CASSFGTSGGPGEQFF. The rearrangement uses TRBV6-6 and TRBJ2-1; TRBD2 matches at 14 bases. The ends lost 4 bases at V and 9 bases at J; junction bases unmatched: 8. The CDR3 loop spans 16 amino acids. Germline CDR1 is MNHNY and CDR2 is SVGAGI (reference sequence).

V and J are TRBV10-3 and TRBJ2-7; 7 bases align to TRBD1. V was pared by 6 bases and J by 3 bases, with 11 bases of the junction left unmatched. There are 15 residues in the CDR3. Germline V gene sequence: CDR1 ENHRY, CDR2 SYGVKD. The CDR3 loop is CAIRPDRATFYEQYF. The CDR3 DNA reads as TGTGCCATCAGACCCGACAGGGCTACCTTCTACGAGCAGTACTTC.

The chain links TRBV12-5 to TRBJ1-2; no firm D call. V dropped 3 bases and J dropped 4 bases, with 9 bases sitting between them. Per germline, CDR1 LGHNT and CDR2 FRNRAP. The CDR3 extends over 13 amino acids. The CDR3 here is CASGLYRPYGYTF. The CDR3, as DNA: TGTGCTAGTGGTTTATACAGACCCTATGGCTACACCTTC.

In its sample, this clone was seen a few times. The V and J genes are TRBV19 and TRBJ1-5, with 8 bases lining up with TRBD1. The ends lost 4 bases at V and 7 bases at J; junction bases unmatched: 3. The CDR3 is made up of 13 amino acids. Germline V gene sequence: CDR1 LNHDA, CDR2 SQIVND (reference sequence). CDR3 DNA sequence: TGTGCCAGTAGTACCCAGGGGGCCCAGCCCCAGCATTTT. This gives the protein CASSTQGAQPQHF.

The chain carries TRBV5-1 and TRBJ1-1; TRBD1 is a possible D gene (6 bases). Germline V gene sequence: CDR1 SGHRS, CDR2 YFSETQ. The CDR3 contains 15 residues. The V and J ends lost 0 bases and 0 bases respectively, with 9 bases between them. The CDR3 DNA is TGCGCCAGCAGCTTGGCGAACAGGGTGAACACTGAAGCTTTCTTT. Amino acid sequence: CASSLANRVNTEAFF.